This T cell receptor (beta chain) was sequenced during a study of beta chain features in type 1 diabetes (dated 2018 in TCRdb). Study-wide context: Mean age, gender distribution, total cell number and subset yield did not differ between patients and healthy donors. A total of approximately 110,000,000 sorted cells were examined across all samples, and a strong correlation was observed between cell number per subset and RNA yield. In the study, recently diagnosed type 1 diabetes patients and matched healthy donors were compared on the TCRB repertoires of their sorted circulating CD4+ T cell subsets. Naive and central memory subsets were obtained from all 30 or so donors, but regulatory and stem cell-like memory subsets were isolated from only 8 patients and about 8 healthy donors. What the work shows at the level of the full study, not this receptor alone: Because small numbers of individuals were included in the HLA sub-analyses, any influence of HLA type on TCRB rearrangement was left unresolved. Type 1 diabetes patients showed a moderate but significant shortening of TCRB CDR3 length in all four CD4+ subsets. PCR may preferentially amplify shorter templates, but because patient and control samples were amplified and corrected together, any resulting skew would affect both groups equally. Sequencing cDNA rather than genomic DNA could over-represent highly expressing activated cells, although activation and CD3 levels did not differ between groups. Naive, central memory and regulatory TCRB repertoires appeared more similar among patients than among healthy donors. At VDJ recombination sites, type 1 diabetes patients had fewer insertions and more deleted nucleotides, which implies abnormalities in thymic rearrangement.

All of the isolated RNA was reverse transcribed with the High Capacity cDNA Reverse Transcription Kit, so expressed TCRB transcripts were sequenced. Deep immunoSEQ sequencing was performed on naive, central memory and regulatory T cell samples, with an average of roughly 4 million total reads per sample. Sorted cells were lysed in RLT buffer, and RNA was extracted using DNase-treated RNeasy Micro or Mini kits according to cell number. To prevent cross-contamination, every cell subset was processed on its own, while patient and healthy donor samples were processed together. The immunoSEQ multiplex PCR was used to amplify TCRB sequences from cDNA, yielding 87-bp fragments that span the CDR3 region. Amplicons were sequenced on the Illumina HiSeq platform. As for how the authors treated the data: Synthetic template baselines were used to correct PCR bias computationally, reads within Hamming distance 2 were collapsed together, and singletons that could not be merged were discarded. Reads were aligned against IMGT to assign V, D and J genes, CDR3 length and insertions or deletions at six rearrangement sites. Within each subset, clonotype counts were normalized to sorted cell number, and only after that were true diversity and Gini coefficients computed with the tcR R package. Repertoire sharing was quantified using the overlap coefficient calculated on TCRB nucleotide sequences. Out-of-frame TCRB sequences from naive cells were analyzed to stand in for the pre-selection repertoire. What TCRdb holds here is the immuneACCESS table cut down to in-frame rearrangements. Part of the clones is not present; checked against another copy, under half of the missing clones reflect an unresolved V gene, and the others are unexplained. The DNA was the basis for D and trimming; V, J and clone size are from that table. For this sample the table gives over 650,000 clones, of which about 14% were detected only once. 0.035% to 0.045% of the sample goes to the ten largest clones.

On this clone itself: The antigen this receptor binds is unknown. Base qualities were left out, and no much larger clone turns up one base away.

Each donor gave one peripheral blood draw, roughly 0.11 L on average, collected into heparinised tubes. A BD FACSAria II was used to sort naive, central memory, regulatory and stem cell-like memory CD4+ T cells with a panel that included CD45RO, CCR7, CD25, CD127, CD95 and CD27. Purity was above 95% for every sorted population. PBMCs were isolated immediately by Lymphoprep density gradient centrifugation and stained directly without culture. So that batch effects would be minimized, each experiment stained and sorted samples in pairs, pairing one healthy donor with one patient. The germline V gene encodes CDR1 SGHNT and CDR2 YYREEE (reference sequence). There are 15 amino acids in the CDR3, from cysteine to phenylalanine inclusive. Only CDR3 DNA is held: 45 bases, read in frame from base 1. V is cut back by 2 bases and J by 2 bases, with 5 bases in the junction unmatched.

The receptor comes from a man aged 18 to 30 with type 1 diabetes. The sample was naive CD4+ T cells from blood. The sample's cell subset or site label, decoded: true naive CD4+ T cells. The sequence links TRBV5-4 to TRBJ2-7; 9 nucleotides in the junction match TRBD1. Here the CDR3 is given as CASSFPGTGPYEQYF. The DNA sequence follows: TGTGCCAGCAGCTTCCCCGGGACAGGGCCCTACGAGCAGTACTTC. Outside the CDR3, residues come from the reference TRBV5-4 and TRBJ2-7 proteins, so the full variable domain is: ETGVTQSPTHLIKTRGQQVTLRCSSQSGHNTVSWYQQALGQGPQFIFQYYREEENGRGNFPPRFSGLQFPNYSSELNVNALELDDSALYLCASSFPGTGPYEQYFGPGTRLTVT.